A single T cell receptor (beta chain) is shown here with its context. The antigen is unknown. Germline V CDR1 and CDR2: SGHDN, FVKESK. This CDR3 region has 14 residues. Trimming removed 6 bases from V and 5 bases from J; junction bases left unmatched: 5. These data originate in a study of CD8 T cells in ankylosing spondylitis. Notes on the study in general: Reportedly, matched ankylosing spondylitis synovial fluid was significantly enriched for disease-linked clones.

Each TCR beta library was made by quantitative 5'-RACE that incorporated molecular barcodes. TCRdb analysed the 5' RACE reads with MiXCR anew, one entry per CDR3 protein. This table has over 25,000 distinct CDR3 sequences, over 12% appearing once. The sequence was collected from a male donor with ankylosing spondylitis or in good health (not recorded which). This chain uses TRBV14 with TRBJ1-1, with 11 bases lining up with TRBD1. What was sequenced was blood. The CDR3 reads CASSPDRGRTEAFF. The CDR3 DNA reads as TGTGCCAGCAGTCCGGACAGGGGGCGAACTGAAGCTTTCTTT.